The next 4 T cell receptor beta chains were all read from a single sample in a study of early T cells in non-severe SARS-CoV-2 infection. TCRdb re-called the 5' RACE reads through MiXCR, storing one row per CDR3 protein. The data show approximately 42,000 distinct CDR3 sequences, less than 8.5% seen once. What was sequenced was whole blood. These TCRs come from an adult who was a healthcare worker with PCR-confirmed SARS-CoV-2 infection or an uninfected control (not recorded which).

This clonotype was seen many times. The rearrangement links TRBV20-1 to TRBJ1-5; TRBD1 aligns across 7 bases. The J segment lost 11 bases and the V segment lost 0 bases, leaving 7 bases of the junction unmatched. Germline CDR1 and CDR2: DFQATT and SNEGSKA (reference sequence). This CDR3 is built from 13 residues. CDR3 protein: CSAREDRVVAQHF. CDR3 sequence (DNA): TGCAGTGCTAGAGAAGACAGGGTTGTGGCCCAGCATTTT.

Regarding this clonotype: A much larger clone differs from this one at a single base, so this may be a read error. V and J are TRBV11-2 and TRBJ2-7; the D is unclear. Germline V CDR1 and CDR2: SGHAT, FQNNGV. Trimming cost V 2 bases and J 0 bases, with 5 bases left between them. The CDR3 runs to 13 residues. CDR3 amino acids: CASSLLPSYEQYF. CDR3 bases: TGTGCCAGCAGCTTACTCCCCTCCTACGAGCAGTACTTC.

The table lists this clonotype with a few counts. The gene calls are TRBV24-1 and TRBJ2-3, with 11 bases aligning to TRBD2. The CDR3 has 16 amino acids. The germline CDR1 and CDR2 sequences are KGHDR and SFDVKD. Trimming removed 3 bases from V and 7 bases from J; junction bases left unmatched: 8. This CDR3 reads CATSDTHSGGAHTQYF. The DNA for the CDR3 is TGTGCCACCAGTGATACCCATAGCGGGGGGGCACATACGCAGTATTTT.

The chain links TRBV2 to TRBJ1-5; no firm D call. CDR1 and CDR2 (germline): SNHLY, FYNNEI. Trimming took 3 bases from V and 0 from J, leaving 12 bases between them. CDR3 length: 16 amino acids. CDR3 loop: CASSERQLNSNQPQHF. CDR3 in DNA: TGTGCCAGCAGTGAGAGGCAGCTCAATAGCAATCAGCCCCAGCATTTT. Variable domain in full (rest from reference TRBV2 and TRBJ1-5): EPEVTQTPSHQVTQMGQEVILRCVPISNHLYFYWYRQILGQKVEFLVSFYNNEISEKSEIFDDQFSVERPDGSNFTLKIRSTKLEDSAMYFCASSERQLNSNQPQHFGDGTRLSIL.